This T cell receptor (beta chain) emerged from a study of response to subunit inactivated influenza vaccine. One entry per CDR3 protein results from TCRdb running MiXCR on the RT-PCR reads. The repertoire includes fewer than 700,000 distinct CDR3 sequences, approximately 13% of them detected once, and about an eighth sits in the top ten. CDR3 length: 16 residues. With 3 bases removed from V and 1 base from J, the gap between germline ends came to 15 bases. CDR1 is DFQATT and CDR2 is SNEGSKA in the germline V gene (reference sequence). This specimen consisted of PBMCs from blood, obtained 45 days after vaccination. This chain uses TRBV20-1 with TRBJ2-2; D is ambiguous. This sequence was found in a man over 45 who received an inactivated influenza vaccine. The CDR3 DNA reads TGCAGTGCTAGTCCCTCGGCCCCCATGAACACCGGGGAGCTGTTTTTT. Its protein product is CSASPSAPMNTGELFF.